This T cell receptor beta chain appears in the sequencing data of a study of blood T cell repertoires in COVID-19. Study as a whole: Specimens from acute and convalescent COVID-19 originated in the United States, Italy and Spain.

This table comes from immunoSEQ multiplex PCR, and its TCRdb copy is limited to in-frame clones, with some not included. The table has over 80,000 clones, 75% to 85% seen once. This clone has more than one count but fewer than ten. The sequencing input was peripheral blood. The TCR sequence derives from a woman in her 70s with acute or convalescent COVID-19.

CDR3 amino acids: CASSLGSVSGTEAFF. CDR3 bases: TGCGCCAGCAGCTTGGGATCAGTCTCGGGCACTGAAGCTTTCTTT. The chain is built from TRBV5-1 and TRBJ1-1, with D unclear. Germline assignment: CDR1 SGHRS and CDR2 YFSETQ. This CDR3 has 15 residues. The V gene lost 0 bases and the J gene lost 4 bases, with 13 bases spanning the gap. Full variable domain (remainder filled in from reference TRBV5-1 and TRBJ1-1): KAGVTQTPRYLIKTRGQQVTLSCSPISGHRSVSWYQQTPGQGLQFLFEYFSETQRNKGNFPGRFSGRQFSNSRSEMNVSTLELGDSALYLCASSLGSVSGTEAFFGQGTRLTVV.